A single sample is the source of the 25 T cell receptor beta chains below, sequenced in a study of cytomegalovirus exposure and HLA in healthy donors. With 60 Vbeta and 13 Jbeta primers, the PCR was carried out. TCRdb keeps only in-frame clones here, not all; method: immunoSEQ multiplex PCR. The table includes around 200,000 clones, 85% to 90% detected once. The specimen was PBMCs. All receptors derive from a woman between 18 and 30 years old in good health and CMV-seronegative.

The chain has TRBV19 and TRBJ2-1; 7 nucleotides line up with TRBD1. The CDR3 extends over 16 amino acids. Unmatched junction bases numbered 7, after V lost 4 bases and J lost 1 base. The germline gives CDR1 LNHDA, CDR2 SQIVND (reference sequence). The CDR3 DNA reads as TGTGCCAGTAGTACTCTCAAGACAGGGTCCTACAATGAGCAGTTCTTC. Protein sequence: CASSTLKTGSYNEQFF.

This rearrangement joins TRBV10-3 to TRBJ1-4; possible D gene TRBD1, 5 bases. V was pared by 2 bases and J by 8 bases, with 9 bases between. CDR3 length equals 13 residues. CDR1 is ENHRY, CDR2 SYGVKD, per germline. CDR3 coding DNA: TGTGCCATCAGTGAGGGGCCAGGGGAAAAACTGTTTTTT. Translated: CAISEGPGEKLFF.

This clone has only one observation. The chain links TRBV9 to TRBJ1-1; a weak D match, TRBD1 (5 bases). Germline assignment: CDR1 SGDLS and CDR2 YYNGEE. V was pared by 0 bases and J by 5 bases, with 11 bases between. The CDR3 consists of 14 residues. The CDR3 is CASSVAGGVTEAFF. The DNA of the CDR3 is TGTGCCAGCAGCGTAGCTGGGGGGGTAACTGAAGCTTTCTTT.

J is TRBJ1-5 and V is TRBV7-2, with 7 bases aligning to TRBD1. With 4 bases clipped from V and 5 bases from J, the junction kept 5 bases outside the gene matches. The CDR3 consists of 14 residues. Germline V gives CDR1 SGHTA, CDR2 FQGNSA. In nucleotides, the CDR3 is TGTGCCAGCAGCTCGACAGGGTCGGATCAGCCCCAGCATTTT. The encoded protein is CASSSTGSDQPQHF.

The chain has TRBV15 and TRBJ1-3; D ambiguous. Germline V CDR1 and CDR2: LNHNV, YYDKDF (reference sequence). V gave up 1 base and J gave up 4 bases, with 8 bases separating them. The CDR3 length is 14 residues. The CDR3 sequence is CATSRVVRGNTIYF. The CDR3 DNA reads as TGTGCCACCAGCAGAGTCGTGAGGGGAAACACCATATATTTT.

The genes are TRBV6-5 and TRBJ2-2; 7 bases map to TRBD2. Unmatched junction bases numbered 4, after V lost 2 bases and J lost 4 bases. Germline CDR1 MNHEY, CDR2 SVGAGI. The CDR3 runs to 15 residues. Here the CDR3 DNA reads TGTGCCAGCAGTTACCGGACTAGGAGCACCGGGGAGCTGTTTTTT. Protein: CASSYRTRSTGELFF.

The chain carries TRBV27 and TRBJ2-2; D not resolved. Per the germline V gene, CDR1 is MNHEY and CDR2 is SMNVEV (reference sequence). V was pared by 7 bases and J by 3 bases, with 12 bases between. There are 14 residues in the CDR3. CDR3 in DNA: TGTGCCAGCAAGACGCGGAGATACACCGGGGAGCTGTTTTTT. This gives the protein CASKTRRYTGELFF.

This chain uses TRBV7-9 with TRBJ2-7; 7 bases are a match to TRBD1. The CDR3 consists of 19 residues. Unmatched junction bases numbered 21, after V lost 7 bases and J lost 0 bases. Germline V gene sequence: CDR1 SEHNR, CDR2 FQNEAQ (reference sequence). The CDR3 DNA sequence: TGTGCCAGCAAGGCTCCCGCACAGGGGCCGACCCGAAGCTCCTACGAGCAGTACTTC. This sequence encodes CASKAPAQGPTRSSYEQYF.

The CDR3 region is CASSGGQEVGRNSPLHF. The DNA for the CDR3 is TGTGCCAGTAGTGGGGGACAGGAAGTAGGTCGGAATTCACCCCTCCACTTT. This chain uses TRBV19 with TRBJ1-6; TRBD1 agrees at 8 bases. The CDR3 contains 17 residues. With V trimmed by 5 bases and J by 7 bases, 13 bases remained unmatched. CDR1 and CDR2 from the germline V gene are LNHDA and SQIVND (reference sequence).

This chain joins TRBV4-2 and TRBJ2-7; 9 bases fit TRBD2. The CDR3 has 18 amino acids. CDR1 LGHNA and CDR2 YNFKEQ come from the germline V gene. Trimming removed 0 bases from V and 4 bases from J; junction bases left unmatched: 13. This CDR3 reads CASSQDRASGVLQYEQYF. In DNA form, the CDR3 reads TGTGCCAGCAGCCAAGATAGGGCTAGCGGGGTTCTTCAATACGAGCAGTACTTC.

The V gene is TRBV5-1, the J gene TRBJ2-1; D might be TRBD2 (6 bases). The germline V gene encodes CDR1 SGHRS and CDR2 YFSETQ. This CDR3 comprises 15 residues. Trimming removed 1 base at V and 6 bases at J, with 14 bases between. The CDR3 loop reads CASSLTPSGVNEQFF. The CDR3 DNA reads TGCGCCAGCAGCTTGACGCCCTCGGGGGTCAATGAGCAGTTCTTC.

V is TRBV2 and J is TRBJ2-5, with 8 bases matching TRBD2. The germline V gene has CDR1 SNHLY and CDR2 FYNNEI. The CDR3 length is 15 residues. The junction had 12 bases not matched to a gene; V was cut back by 7 bases and J by 5 bases. The CDR3 coding sequence is TGTGCCAGCACCCCCCAAACAGGCGGGGGGGAGACCCAGTACTTC. Residues: CASTPQTGGGETQYF.

The chain uses TRBV15 and TRBJ2-7; D is perhaps TRBD1 (5 bases). Trimming pared 1 base from V and 2 bases from J, leaving 15 bases between. Germline CDR1 is LNHNV and CDR2 is YYDKDF (reference sequence). The CDR3 runs to 16 residues. The CDR3 here is CATSRVPQAATYEQYF. The CDR3 DNA is TGTGCCACCAGCAGAGTCCCACAGGCTGCTACCTACGAGCAGTACTTC.

This chain connects TRBV2 to TRBJ1-2; 8 nucleotides align to TRBD1. After removal of 2 bases from V and 3 bases from J, the junction contained 8 bases not matched to a gene. The CDR3 totals 16 residues. CDR1 is SNHLY and CDR2 is FYNNEI in the germline V gene. In nucleotides, the CDR3 is TGTGCCAGCAGTGAATGGGGTCAGGGGGCTGACTATGGCTACACCTTC. Amino acids: CASSEWGQGADYGYTF.

Only a few counts were recorded for this clone. The chain links TRBV9 to TRBJ1-1, with a weak D call TRBD1 (5 bases). The germline V and J ends were trimmed by 9 bases and 11 bases, with 29 bases remaining between them. Germline V gene sequence: CDR1 SGDLS, CDR2 YYNGEE. CDR3 length equals 15 residues. The CDR3, as DNA: TGTGCCAACCCTAGGAGTTGGGGGTGGGAGGAGTTGGCTTTCTTT. Amino acid sequence: CANPRSWGWEELAFF.

The chain has TRBV9 and TRBJ1-1; D ambiguous. The germline V and J ends were trimmed by 1 base and 1 base, with 11 bases remaining between them. There are 15 residues in the CDR3. Germline V CDR1 and CDR2: SGDLS, YYNGEE. DNA for the CDR3: TGTGCCAGCAGCGTAATCGGGAGTAAGAACACTGAAGCTTTCTTT. Its protein product is CASSVIGSKNTEAFF.

This chain joins TRBV4-1 and TRBJ2-2, with 7 bases that match TRBD2. Trimming took 4 bases from V and 6 from J; bases not matched to a gene: 23. The CDR3 is made up of 20 amino acids. Germline V gene sequence: CDR1 MGHRA, CDR2 YSYEKL. This chain's CDR3 is CASSRAPLGYLAEGSGELFF. CDR3 nucleotide sequence: TGCGCCAGCAGCCGAGCGCCACTCGGGTATCTAGCGGAGGGGTCCGGGGAGCTGTTTTTT.

This rearrangement joins TRBV11-2 to TRBJ2-2; D is ambiguous. Per the germline V gene, CDR1 is SGHAT and CDR2 is FQNNGV. V was pared by 2 bases and J by 3 bases, with 10 bases between. The CDR3 runs 15 residues. CDR3 protein: CASSLSFRDTGELFF. The CDR3 DNA follows: TGTGCCAGCAGCTTATCATTTCGGGACACCGGGGAGCTGTTTTTT.

The count of this clone is one. J is TRBJ2-3 and V is TRBV7-2; no reliable D call. Germline V gives CDR1 SGHTA, CDR2 FQGNSA. This CDR3 is 12 amino acids long. V was pared by 5 bases and J by 2 bases, with 5 bases between. This CDR3 is CASSPYTDTQYF. DNA for the CDR3: TGTGCCAGCAGCCCCTACACAGATACGCAGTATTTT.

The rearrangement links TRBV7-9 to TRBJ2-7; TRBD2 agrees at 9 bases. This CDR3 spans 16 amino acids. Trimming cost V 4 bases and J 1 base; bases outside gene matches: 8. Germline V gives CDR1 SEHNR, CDR2 FQNEAQ (reference sequence). Here the CDR3 reads CASSSALTSGSYEQYF. CDR3 sequence (DNA): TGTGCCAGCAGCTCCGCCCTGACTAGCGGTTCCTACGAGCAGTACTTC.

This clone turned up a few times. CDR3 DNA: TGCGCCAGCAGCCAAGATATTGGGCCCTACGAGCAGTACTTC. This codes for CASSQDIGPYEQYF. The V gene is TRBV4-3, the J gene TRBJ2-7, with D uncertain. The CDR3 covers 14 residues. V was clipped by 0 bases and J by 2 bases, with 8 bases between them. Germline CDR1 reads LGHNA; CDR2 reads YSLEER.

CDR3 sequence: CATSIRSGYEQYF. CDR3 coding DNA: TGTGCCACCAGCATCCGTAGCGGCTACGAGCAGTACTTC. V usage is TRBV15 and J usage is TRBJ2-7, with a possible D match to TRBD2 (6 bases). Between the trimmed V and J ends, which lost 4 bases and 3 bases, there was a span of 10 bases. There are 13 residues in the CDR3. Germline lookup yields CDR1 LNHNV and CDR2 YYDKDF (reference sequence).

Remarks on this clone: Other DNA sequences in this specimen translate into the identical CDR3. The V gene is TRBV11-2, the J gene TRBJ1-1; weak D call: TRBD1 (5 bases). The CDR3 loop spans 14 amino acids. Germline CDR1 SGHAT, CDR2 FQNNGV. The V end lost 0 bases, the J end lost 2 bases, and 7 bases lay between the germline ends. DNA of the CDR3: TGTGCCAGCAGCTTAGAAGGGGCTAACACTGAAGCTTTCTTT. Translation: CASSLEGANTEAFF. The variable domain in full, completed from reference TRBV11-2 and TRBJ1-1, reads EAGVAQSPRYKIIEKRQSVAFWCNPISGHATLYWYQQILGQGPKLLIQFQNNGVVDDSQLPKDRFSAERLKGVDSTLKIQPAKLEDSAVYLCASSLEGANTEAFFGQGTRLTVV.

This clone was detected once. V and J are TRBV19 and TRBJ2-7, with 10 bases that match TRBD1. CDR3 length: 13 residues. Germline V gives CDR1 LNHDA, CDR2 SQIVND (reference sequence). The trim removed 4 bases at V and 6 bases at J, leaving 3 bases unmatched. CDR3 in amino acids: CASSKGQGIEQYF. In DNA form, the CDR3 reads TGTGCCAGTAGTAAGGGACAGGGGATCGAGCAGTACTTC.

This rearrangement joins TRBV6-5 to TRBJ1-3; D is perhaps TRBD1 (5 bases). With 3 bases removed from V and 4 bases from J, the gap between germline ends came to 13 bases. CDR3 size: 15 residues. CDR1 is MNHEY and CDR2 is SVGAGI in the germline V gene. As DNA, the CDR3 is TGTGCCAGCAGTTATGGGGCCGCGCAGGGAAACACCATATATTTT. It translates to CASSYGAAQGNTIYF.